The rows below give T cell receptor beta chains drawn from one sample of a study of T cell changes during pregnancy in multiple sclerosis. Assay: immunoSEQ multiplex PCR; the TCRdb copy retains only in-frame clones and omits some. The sample shows roughly 46,000 clones, 84% of them seen only once. The input for sequencing was CD4+ T cells from peripheral blood mononuclear cells, taken before pregnancy. These receptors were collected from a female donor with multiple sclerosis, enrolled in a pregnancy study. Each CDR3 is given with its conserved first and last residue. A D gene is named only where the DNA matches it firmly. Clone size appears in some rows only: once, few, many, or a class for an expanded clone.

abundance: NA; v_gene: TRBV6-5; j_gene: TRBJ1-6; d_gene: TRBD1; CDR3aa: CASSPTGSDNSPLHF; CDR3nt: TGTGCCAGCAGTCCGACAGGGTCGGATAATTCACCCCTCCACTTT
abundance: few; v_gene: TRBV7-9; j_gene: TRBJ1-6; d_gene: NA; CDR3aa: CASSLSPGSNSPLHF; CDR3nt: TGTGCCAGCAGCTTAAGCCCGGGGAGCAATTCACCCCTCCACTTT
abundance: once; v_gene: TRBV6-4; j_gene: TRBJ2-3; d_gene: TRBD2; CDR3aa: CASSPSGGSDTQYF; CDR3nt: TGTGCCAGCAGTCCTAGCGGGGGGTCAGATACGCAGTATTTT
abundance: once; v_gene: TRBV5-4; j_gene: TRBJ1-4; d_gene: NA; CDR3aa: CASSRRNTRDSNEKLFF; CDR3nt: TGTGCCAGCAGCAGACGAAACACCCGGGATTCTAATGAAAAACTGTTTTTT
abundance: NA; v_gene: TRBV5-1; j_gene: TRBJ2-2; d_gene: TRBD1; CDR3aa: CASSAFGTGSGELFF; CDR3nt: TGCGCCAGCAGCGCTTTTGGGACAGGAAGTGGGGAGCTGTTTTTT
abundance: NA; v_gene: TRBV7-8; j_gene: TRBJ1-1; d_gene: NA; CDR3aa: CASSSPGQITEAFF; CDR3nt: TGTGCCAGCAGCTCGCCTGGACAAATCACTGAAGCTTTCTTT
abundance: NA; v_gene: TRBV2; j_gene: TRBJ2-1; d_gene: NA; CDR3aa: CASRRASEDNEQFF; CDR3nt: TGTGCCAGCAGGCGGGCTAGCGAAGACAATGAGCAGTTCTTC
abundance: few; v_gene: TRBV6-6; j_gene: TRBJ1-6; d_gene: NA; CDR3aa: CASASRQGNSPLHF; CDR3nt: TGTGCCAGCGCTTCGAGGCAGGGTAATTCACCCCTCCACTTT
abundance: NA; v_gene: TRBV5-1; j_gene: TRBJ2-3; d_gene: NA; CDR3aa: CASSPPGYSGSTDTQYF; CDR3nt: TGCGCCAGCAGCCCCCCTGGCTATAGCGGCAGCACAGATACGCAGTATTTT
abundance: NA; v_gene: TRBV27; j_gene: TRBJ1-2; d_gene: NA; CDR3aa: CASSLTAATNYGYTF; CDR3nt: TGTGCCAGCAGTTTAACGGCGGCCACTAACTATGGCTACACCTTC
abundance: few; v_gene: TRBV18; j_gene: TRBJ1-6; d_gene: TRBD1; CDR3aa: CASSPTGTDSPLHF; CDR3nt: TGTGCCAGCTCACCGACAGGGACCGATTCACCCCTCCACTTT
abundance: once; v_gene: TRBV5-1; j_gene: TRBJ1-2; d_gene: NA; CDR3aa: CASSLAGEGYTF; CDR3nt: TGCGCCAGCAGCTTGGCCGGGGAAGGCTACACCTTC
abundance: NA; v_gene: TRBV28; j_gene: TRBJ2-7; d_gene: NA; CDR3aa: CASSLYRYEQYF; CDR3nt: TGTGCCAGCAGTTTATATCGCTACGAGCAGTACTTC
abundance: NA; v_gene: TRBV4-1; j_gene: TRBJ2-2; d_gene: NA; CDR3aa: CASSQDTGPNTGELFF; CDR3nt: TGCGCCAGCAGCCAAGATACAGGGCCGAACACCGGGGAGCTGTTTTTT
abundance: NA; v_gene: TRBV10-3; j_gene: TRBJ1-4; d_gene: NA; CDR3aa: CATQQTGNEKLFF; CDR3nt: TGTGCCACCCAACAGACGGGGAATGAAAAACTGTTTTTT
abundance: NA; v_gene: TRBV10-1; j_gene: TRBJ1-5; d_gene: NA; CDR3aa: CARDSTQHF; CDR3nt: TGCGCCAGGGACTCTACCCAGCATTTT
abundance: NA; v_gene: TRBV7-9; j_gene: TRBJ2-7; d_gene: TRBD1; CDR3aa: CASSPRTGVDEQYF; CDR3nt: TGTGCCAGCAGCCCGCGGACAGGGGTGGACGAGCAGTACTTC